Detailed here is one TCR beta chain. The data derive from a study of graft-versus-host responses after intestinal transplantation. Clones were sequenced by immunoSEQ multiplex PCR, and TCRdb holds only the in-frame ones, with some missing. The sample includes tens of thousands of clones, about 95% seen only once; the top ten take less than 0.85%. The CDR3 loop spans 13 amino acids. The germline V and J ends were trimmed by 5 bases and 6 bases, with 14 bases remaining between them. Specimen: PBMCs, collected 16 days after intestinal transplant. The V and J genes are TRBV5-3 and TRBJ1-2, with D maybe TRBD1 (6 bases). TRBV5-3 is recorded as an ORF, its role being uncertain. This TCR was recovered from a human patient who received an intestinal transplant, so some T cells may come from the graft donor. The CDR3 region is CARSDRCSDGYTF. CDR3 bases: TGTGCCAGAAGTGACAGGTGCTCCGATGGCTACACCTTC.